Presented here are 25 T cell receptor beta chains from one specimen sequenced in a study of T cell responses to AZD1222 COVID-19 vaccine. Repertoires were generated with immunoSEQ multiplex PCR, while TCRdb's copy carries only in-frame clones and drops some. This sample has fewer than 150,000 clones, with 88% found just once. The sequenced sample was peripheral blood, obtained 28 days after the second AZD1222 dose. The receptors derive from an adult who received the AZD1222 COVID-19 vaccine.

This chain connects TRBV5-6 to TRBJ2-7, with 7 nucleotides matching TRBD1. This CDR3 region has 13 residues. The germline V gene has CDR1 SGHDT and CDR2 YYEEEE. V gave up 4 bases and J gave up 4 bases; unmatched junction bases: 5. The CDR3 protein is CASSRDRRYEQYF. DNA for the CDR3: TGTGCCAGCAGCCGGGACAGAAGATACGAGCAGTACTTC. Supplemented by reference TRBV5-6 and TRBJ2-7, the full variable domain reads DAGVTQSPTHLIKTRGQQVTLRCSPKSGHDTVSWYQQALGQGPQFIFQYYEEEERQRGNFPDRFSGHQFPNYSSELNVNALLLGDSALYLCASSRDRRYEQYFGPGTRLTVT.

This rearrangement joins TRBV6-5 to TRBJ1-6, with no clear D. This CDR3 has 16 residues. The ends were cut back, 2 bases at V and 9 bases at J, with 17 bases in the middle. The germline V gene encodes CDR1 MNHEY and CDR2 SVGAGI. The CDR3 loop is CASSYRSPGEGSPLHF. DNA for the CDR3: TGTGCCAGCAGTTACAGGAGCCCCGGGGAGGGTTCACCCCTCCACTTT.

This clone was counted once. The CDR3 loop is CASSQGLAGGPGNEQFF. Here the CDR3 DNA reads TGTGCCAGCAGCCAAGGACTAGCGGGGGGTCCCGGTAATGAGCAGTTCTTC. This chain joins TRBV4-2 and TRBJ2-1; 13 bases map to TRBD2. V lost 1 base and J lost 7; bases outside the gene matches: 7. This CDR3 is built from 17 residues. The V gene's germline CDR1 is LGHNA and CDR2 YNFKEQ.

This clone occurred once. The chain carries TRBV6-2 or TRBV6-3 and TRBJ2-7; perhaps TRBD1 as D (6 bases). Germline V gene data show CDR1 as MNHEY and CDR2 as SVGEGT. The CDR3 length is 14 residues. Between the trimmed V and J ends, which lost 2 bases and 3 bases, there was a span of 11 bases. As DNA, the CDR3 is TGTGCCAGCAGTTACGGGGGCTTCCTCTACGAGCAGTACTTC. Translation gives CASSYGGFLYEQYF.

V and J are TRBV19 and TRBJ2-2; TRBD1 or TRBD2 may be the D gene (5 bases each). V gave up 3 bases and J gave up 4 bases, with 18 bases separating them. CDR1 is LNHDA, CDR2 SQIVND, per germline (reference sequence). This CDR3 has 17 residues. CDR3 amino acids: CASSIPGEGLSTGELFF. CDR3 DNA: TGTGCCAGTAGTATTCCCGGCGAGGGGTTAAGCACCGGGGAGCTGTTTTTT.

The chain employs TRBV6-1 and TRBJ2-7; TRBD1 agrees at 12 bases. The junction had 8 bases not matched to a gene; V was cut back by 2 bases and J by 6 bases. Germline V gene lookup returns CDR1 MNHNS and CDR2 SASEGT. The CDR3 sequence is 16 residues long. CDR3: CASSEPGDRGLGEQYF. In DNA form, the CDR3 reads TGTGCCAGCAGTGAACCAGGGGACAGGGGGCTCGGCGAGCAGTACTTC.

The chain has TRBV5-1 and TRBJ1-2; D may be TRBD1 (5 bases). This CDR3 is 14 amino acids long. V dropped 0 bases and J dropped 9 bases, with 15 bases sitting between them. Per the germline V gene, CDR1 is SGHRS and CDR2 is YFSETQ. The CDR3 sequence is CASSLAAGSSRYTF. The CDR3 DNA follows: TGCGCCAGCAGCTTGGCGGCAGGGTCGAGTCGCTACACCTTC. Full variable domain (rest looked up from reference TRBV5-1 and TRBJ1-2): KAGVTQTPRYLIKTRGQQVTLSCSPISGHRSVSWYQQTPGQGLQFLFEYFSETQRNKGNFPGRFSGRQFSNSRSEMNVSTLELGDSALYLCASSLAAGSSRYTFGSGTRLTVV.

This clone was seen once. This rearrangement joins TRBV6-2 or TRBV6-3 to TRBJ1-5, with 7 nucleotides matching TRBD1. The V gene end was trimmed by 4 bases and the J gene end by 4 bases; junction bases not matched to a gene: 13. Germline CDR1 and CDR2: MNHEY and SVGEGT. This CDR3 region has 17 residues. CDR3 nucleotides: TGTGCCAGCAGTTCCCAATTAAGGGACAGAAGAAATCAGCCCCAGCATTTT. Its translation is CASSSQLRDRRNQPQHF.

The chain joins TRBV10-3 to TRBJ1-5, with D unclear. Trimming removed 4 bases at V and 5 bases at J, with 9 bases between. The length of the CDR3 is 13 residues. CDR1 is ENHRY and CDR2 is SYGVKD in the germline V gene. The CDR3 here is CAISGDTDQPQHF. The CDR3 region has the DNA TGTGCCATCAGTGGAGACACCGATCAGCCCCAGCATTTT.

The chain uses TRBV6-4 and TRBJ2-2; TRBD2 is a possible D gene (6 bases). The CDR3 is 14 amino acids. Germline V lookup: CDR1 MRHNA, CDR2 SNTAGT. The V end lost 3 bases, the J end lost 3 bases, and 8 bases lay between the germline ends. CDR3 coding DNA: TGTGCCAGCAGTGAGGAGGGATACACCGGGGAGCTGTTTTTT. Its protein is CASSEEGYTGELFF.

The chain couples TRBV19 to TRBJ1-6; D might be TRBD1 (5 bases). CDR1 is LNHDA, CDR2 SQIVND, per germline (reference sequence). The CDR3 length is 14 residues. V was pared by 2 bases and J by 8 bases, with 10 bases between. The CDR3 here is CASSIPLGDSPLHF. The CDR3 DNA is TGTGCCAGTAGTATACCTCTGGGGGATTCACCCCTCCACTTT.

The J gene is TRBJ1-1, the V gene TRBV7-3, with a possible D match to TRBD1 (5 bases). V was trimmed by 4 bases and J by 4 bases, leaving 10 bases between them. This CDR3 is built from 13 residues. Germline CDR1 reads SGHTA; CDR2 reads FQGTGA. Here the CDR3 reads CASSSAGVTEAFF. CDR3 nucleotide sequence: TGTGCCAGCAGCTCCGCGGGGGTCACTGAAGCTTTCTTT.

The chain is built from TRBV19 and TRBJ2-5, with 11 nucleotides matching TRBD2. Trimming took 4 bases from V and 5 from J; bases not matched to a gene: 6. Germline CDR1 and CDR2: LNHDA and SQIVND (reference sequence). The CDR3 is 15 residues long. CDR3 in DNA: TGTGCCAGTAGTAAACTAGCGGGAGAGGGGGAGACCCAGTACTTC. Translating gives CASSKLAGEGETQYF.

The DNA of the CDR3 is TGTGCCAGCTCTTCCAGAGATACGCAGTATTTT. Its translation is CASSSRDTQYF. The chain is built from TRBV6-5 and TRBJ2-3; the D is unclear. CDR3 length: 11 amino acids. Trimming shortened V by 8 bases and J by 5 bases, and 8 bases separated the two germline ends. The germline gives CDR1 MNHEY, CDR2 SVGAGI.

This chain connects TRBV19 to TRBJ1-5; D may be TRBD1 (6 bases). The germline V gene encodes CDR1 LNHDA and CDR2 SQIVND (reference sequence). The germline V and J ends were trimmed by 3 bases and 2 bases, with 14 bases remaining between them. This CDR3 comprises 16 residues. CDR3 residues: CASSMGHMMGNQPQHF. CDR3 in DNA: TGTGCCAGTAGTATGGGACATATGATGGGCAATCAGCCCCAGCATTTT.

J is TRBJ1-2 and V is TRBV28, with D hard to call. The CDR3 extends over 13 amino acids. The V end was cut by 5 bases, the J end by 10 bases, with 17 bases between. Germline V gene sequence: CDR1 MDHEN, CDR2 SYDVKM. This CDR3 is CASSPPAGLTYTF. The CDR3 DNA is TGTGCCAGCAGTCCCCCGGCAGGTCTGACCTACACCTTC.

V is TRBV5-1 and J is TRBJ2-7, with 9 positions matching TRBD1. After removal of 4 bases from V and 2 bases from J, the junction contained 4 bases not matched to a gene. The CDR3 runs 14 residues. Germline-derived CDR1 and CDR2 are SGHRS and YFSETQ. This CDR3 is CASSRTGEAYEQYF. DNA of the CDR3: TGCGCCAGCAGCCGGACAGGGGAAGCCTACGAGCAGTACTTC.

The chain links TRBV18 to TRBJ1-2; D remains unclear. Germline CDR1 KGHSH, CDR2 LQKENI. V was shortened by 0 bases and J by 3 bases, with 8 bases between the two germline ends. The CDR3 length is 14 residues. The CDR3 here is CASSPPPADYGYTF. In DNA form, the CDR3 reads TGTGCCAGCTCACCACCACCCGCGGACTATGGCTACACCTTC. The full variable domain, completed using reference TRBV18 and TRBJ1-2, is NAGVMQNPRHLVRRRGQEARLRCSPMKGHSHVYWYRQLPEEGLKFMVYLQKENIIDESGMPKERFSAEFPKEGPSILRIQQVVRGDSAAYFCASSPPPADYGYTFGSGTRLTVV.

The CDR3 here is CASSFSRGGTGELFF. The CDR3 coding sequence is TGTGCCAGCAGCTTCAGTCGGGGGGGCACCGGGGAGCTGTTTTTT. The rearrangement uses TRBV7-8 and TRBJ2-2; 8 bases line up with TRBD2. Losses at the gene ends were 3 bases for V and 4 bases for J; bases not matched to a gene: 4. CDR3 size: 15 residues. In germline, CDR1 is SGHVS, CDR2 FQNEAQ.

The chain joins TRBV6-1 to TRBJ2-3; D possibly matches TRBD1 or TRBD2 (5 bases each). Trimming stripped 2 bases from V and 0 bases from J, with 9 bases between. The V gene's germline CDR1 is MNHNS and CDR2 SASEGT. This CDR3 has 15 residues. This CDR3 is CASSESGTSTDTQYF. The CDR3 DNA follows: TGTGCCAGCAGTGAATCCGGGACGAGCACAGATACGCAGTATTTT.

This chain links TRBV7-2 with TRBJ1-2, with 7 bases matching TRBD1. CDR3 length: 16 amino acids. V was pared by 5 bases and J by 4 bases, with 13 bases of the junction left unmatched. Germline lookup yields CDR1 SGHTA and CDR2 FQGNSA. CDR3 residues: CASSPTSSSGGYGYTF. The CDR3 coding sequence is TGTGCCAGCAGCCCAACAAGTAGTTCAGGGGGCTATGGCTACACCTTC.

This chain uses TRBV5-1 with TRBJ1-1; D remains unclear. Germline V CDR1 and CDR2: SGHRS, YFSETQ. This CDR3 region has 13 residues. V lost 6 bases and J lost 1, with 10 bases in between. CDR3 bases: TGCGCCAGCACCAGACGGACGAACACTGAAGCTTTCTTT. Amino acid sequence: CASTRRTNTEAFF.

The gene calls are TRBV5-8 and TRBJ2-3; 14 positions agree with TRBD2. In germline, CDR1 is SGHTS, CDR2 YDEGEE. V trimming: 7 bases; J trimming: 4 bases; junction bases outside the gene matches: 14. The CDR3 is 18 amino acids. Here the CDR3 reads CASPGAPGTSGRADTQYF. As DNA, the CDR3 is TGTGCCAGCCCAGGGGCTCCCGGGACTAGCGGGAGAGCAGATACGCAGTATTTT.

The chain combines TRBV6-5 with TRBJ1-1; 8 bases match TRBD1. V gave up 5 bases and J gave up 0 bases; unmatched junction bases: 5. This CDR3 spans 15 amino acids. CDR1 MNHEY and CDR2 SVGAGI come from the germline V gene. The CDR3 is CASSPMDRVNTEAFF. CDR3 DNA: TGTGCCAGCAGTCCCATGGACAGGGTGAACACTGAAGCTTTCTTT.

The CDR3 region is CASSEVGGREQYF. The CDR3 DNA follows: TGTGCCAGCAGTGAAGTAGGGGGCAGGGAGCAGTACTTC. V and J are TRBV2 and TRBJ2-7; TRBD1 aligns across 7 bases. Germline V lookup: CDR1 SNHLY, CDR2 FYNNEI. The CDR3 loop spans 13 amino acids. The V segment lost 1 base and the J segment 7 bases; nucleotides outside the gene matches: 4.